This TCR beta chain comes out of a study of cytomegalovirus exposure and HLA in healthy donors. The PCR ran on 60 Vbeta and 13 Jbeta primers. Assay used: immunoSEQ multiplex PCR; TCRdb lists only in-frame clones, some missing. Found here are 150,000 to 200,000 clones; the top ten clones hold approximately 0.82%. The CDR3 has 16 amino acids. Germline assignment: CDR1 SGHRS and CDR2 YFSETQ. The junction had 9 bases not matched to a gene; V was cut back by 0 bases and J by 7 bases. The clonotype originates from a woman between 18 and 30 years old in good health and CMV-seropositive. Input material: PBMCs. The rearrangement links TRBV5-1 to TRBJ1-4; 7 nucleotides line up with TRBD1. The CDR3 region is CASSLADLGGLEKLFF. The DNA of the CDR3 is TGCGCCAGCAGCTTGGCCGATTTAGGGGGCCTTGAAAAACTGTTTTTT.